This T cell receptor (beta chain) came from a study of STAT5B mutations in CD4+ large granular lymphocyte leukemia. The assay was immunoSEQ multiplex PCR, and TCRdb's table has in-frame clones only and misses some. In the table there are some 30,000 clones, around 74% of which are singletons. Concerning this clone: Its specificity is not known.

Germline CDR1 and CDR2: MNHNS and SASEGT. Trimming removed 3 bases from V and 1 base from J, with 14 bases in between. This CDR3 is 16 amino acids long. Points from the study as a whole: Main leukemic clonotypes were patient-specific, but roughly 25% appeared at low frequency elsewhere. Patient CD4-sorted repertoires stayed more clonal than healthy ones after leukemic-clone removal.

Sequencing was carried out using CD4+ T cells from blood buffy coats. The source of this sequence is a human donor in good health. V gene TRBV6-1 combines with J gene TRBJ2-3, with a weak D call TRBD2 (7 bases). The CDR3 DNA reads TGTGCCAGCAGTGACTTTTCGGGGGGCGGCACAGATACGCAGTATTTT. Its protein is CASSDFSGGGTDTQYF.